The 5 T cell receptor beta chains below all came from one sample that was sequenced in a study of shared clonotypes between healthy human individuals. The method was immunoSEQ multiplex PCR; TCRdb's version includes in-frame clones alone and lacks a portion of them. The data show about 2.2 million clones, approximately 92% seen once. Naive CD8 cells lacked CD45RO and underwent positive selection for CCR7, leaving out terminally differentiated effector memory CD45RA+ cells. Sample: naive CD8+ T cells from PBMCs. These receptor sequences come from a man between 18 and 35 years old in good health. Some clones in this sample may be carry-over from other donors' samples.

Regarding this clone: A junction end diverges from the germline sequence, so it may reflect a read error. The chain links TRBV9 to TRBJ2-7; TRBD1 agrees at 7 bases. This CDR3 is built from 14 residues. CDR1 and CDR2 (germline): SGDLS, YYNGEE. CDR3 sequence reads: CASSVARGQDEQYF. CDR3 in DNA: TGTGCCAGTAGCGTAGCGAGGGGGCAGGACGAGCAGTACTTC.

V is TRBV28 and J is TRBJ1-1; TRBD1 agrees at 8 bases. CDR3 length: 13 residues. Trimming removed 3 bases from V and 6 bases from J; junction bases left unmatched: 3. Germline V gene lookup returns CDR1 MDHEN and CDR2 SYDVKM. The CDR3 DNA is TGTGCCAGCAGTTTCCCACAGGGGGCTGAAGCTTTCTTT. As protein: CASSFPQGAEAFF.

V usage is TRBV7-7 and J usage is TRBJ2-3; 7 bases fit TRBD1. Germline CDR1 and CDR2: SSHAT and FNYEAQ (reference sequence). The CDR3 totals 18 residues. Losses at the gene ends were 2 bases for V and 4 bases for J; bases not matched to a gene: 15. For the CDR3, the DNA is TGTGCCAGCAGCTTAATTCAAGGGGTGGGACAGTTGGCAGATACGCAGTATTTT. It specifies CASSLIQGVGQLADTQYF. Full variable domain (remainder filled in from reference TRBV7-7 and TRBJ2-3): GAGVSQSPRYKVTKRGQDVTLRCDPISSHATLYWYQQALGQGPEFLTYFNYEAQPDKSGLPSDRFSAERPEGSISTLTIQRTEQRDSAMYRCASSLIQGVGQLADTQYFGPGTRLTVL.

This chain uses TRBV15 with TRBJ1-4; D is uncertain. This CDR3 has 16 amino acids. Germline CDR1 is LNHNV and CDR2 is YYDKDF (reference sequence). Trimming shortened V by 5 bases and J by 0 bases, and 13 bases separated the two germline ends. The CDR3 DNA is TGTGCCACCAGCGCATCGACGACACCAACTAATGAAAAACTGTTTTTT. Translated, it gives CATSASTTPTNEKLFF.

This clone has more than one count but fewer than ten. V and J are TRBV7-9 and TRBJ1-2; possible D gene TRBD1, 6 bases. CDR3 length equals 13 residues. CDR1 is SEHNR, CDR2 FQNEAQ, per germline (reference sequence). The V gene lost 5 bases and the J gene lost 4 bases, with 11 bases spanning the gap. CDR3 protein: CASSPGQSYGYTF. The CDR3 bases are TGTGCCAGCAGCCCCGGACAGTCCTATGGCTACACCTTC. Full variable domain (missing parts from reference TRBV7-9 and TRBJ1-2): DTGVSQNPRHKITKRGQNVTFRCDPISEHNRLYWYRQTLGQGPEFLTYFQNEAQLEKSRLLSDRFSAERPKGSFSTLEIQRTEQGDSAMYLCASSPGQSYGYTFGSGTRLTVV.